The 20 T cell receptor beta chains presented below share a single source sample, sequenced in a study of shared clonotypes between healthy human individuals. CD45RO-negative cells were positively selected for CCR7, leaving out terminally differentiated effector memory CD45RA+ cells. The method was immunoSEQ multiplex PCR; TCRdb's version includes in-frame clones alone and lacks a portion of them. The data contain about 580,000 clones, 95% to 98% of them seen just once; the ten biggest clones take up 0.3%. Sequences were obtained from naive CD8+ T cells sorted from blood. These receptors all stem from a man aged 30-40 years in good health.

The chain uses TRBV29-1 and TRBJ2-1; D might be TRBD2 (5 bases). Trimming cost V 1 base and J 1 base, with 14 bases left between them. Germline loops: CDR1 SQVTM, CDR2 ANQGSEA. The CDR3 is made up of 16 amino acids. The CDR3 sequence is CSVEGHLDSSYNEQFF. CDR3 DNA: TGCAGCGTTGAAGGACACTTGGACTCTTCCTACAATGAGCAGTTCTTC.

J is TRBJ2-7 and V is TRBV30; D might be TRBD1 (6 bases). CDR3 length equals 12 residues. Germline CDR1 GTSNPN, CDR2 SVGIG (reference sequence). Deletions cut 8 bases from V and 1 base from J, with 12 bases between. The CDR3 nucleotides are TGTGCCACAGAACAGGGATCCTACGAGCAGTACTTC. Translating gives CATEQGSYEQYF.

The V gene is TRBV28, the J gene TRBJ1-5; D ambiguous. The V gene's germline CDR1 is MDHEN and CDR2 SYDVKM. Trimming shortened V by 6 bases and J by 0 bases, and 24 bases separated the two germline ends. The CDR3 is 19 amino acids. CDR3 DNA: TGTGCCAGCAGGTATGGCAGCGCATTGTCATCTTATAGCAATCAGCCCCAGCATTTT. Its protein product is CASRYGSALSSYSNQPQHF.

This chain uses TRBV15 with TRBJ2-5; no clear D gene. Germline CDR1 and CDR2: LNHNV and YYDKDF (reference sequence). The CDR3 contains 14 residues. Trimming cost V 7 bases and J 3 bases, with 15 bases left between them. As DNA, the CDR3 is TGTGCCACCAAAAAGGCTGGGCGAGAAGAGACCCAGTACTTC. It specifies CATKKAGREETQYF.

A word on this clone: Relative to the germline gene, one junction end is altered; a read error may explain this. The chain uses TRBV12-5 and TRBJ2-3; 13 bases align to TRBD2. Germline assignment: CDR1 LGHNT and CDR2 FRNRAP. The CDR3 consists of 12 residues. The CDR3 DNA sequence: TGTGCTAGTGGTCGCCCCGGGACTAGCGGGACATTT. As protein: CASGRPGTSGTF.

This chain joins TRBV25-1 and TRBJ2-1; TRBD2 aligns across 12 bases. CDR1 MGHDK and CDR2 SYGVNS come from the germline V gene. The V segment lost 6 bases and the J segment 4 bases; nucleotides outside the gene matches: 10. The CDR3 is 17 residues long. The CDR3 here is CASSMKWTSGKYNEQFF. CDR3 DNA: TGTGCCAGCAGCATGAAATGGACTAGCGGGAAGTACAATGAGCAGTTCTTC.

The chain links TRBV27 to TRBJ2-7; D is unresolved. Per the germline V gene, CDR1 is MNHEY and CDR2 is SMNVEV (reference sequence). CDR3 length equals 13 residues. V gave up 2 bases and J gave up 5 bases, with 10 bases separating them. The CDR3 reads CASSLGVFDEQYF. CDR3 in DNA: TGTGCCAGCAGTTTAGGAGTTTTCGACGAGCAGTACTTC.

This chain connects TRBV6-5 to TRBJ1-1; possibly TRBD1 for D (6 bases). The CDR3 has 15 residues. Trimming stripped 0 bases from V and 1 base from J, with 9 bases between. Per germline, CDR1 MNHEY and CDR2 SVGAGI. The CDR3 reads CASSYSQGSNTEAFF. Here the CDR3 DNA reads TGTGCCAGCAGTTACTCGCAGGGGTCGAACACTGAAGCTTTCTTT.

The rearrangement uses TRBV5-1 and TRBJ2-1; a weak D match, TRBD2 (6 bases). V was clipped by 3 bases and J by 1 base, with 14 bases between them. CDR3 length: 16 residues. In germline, CDR1 is SGHRS, CDR2 YFSETQ. CDR3: CASSWTGTQSYNEQFF. DNA for the CDR3: TGCGCCAGCAGCTGGACCGGGACTCAATCCTACAATGAGCAGTTCTTC.

V usage is TRBV9 and J usage is TRBJ2-3; D may be TRBD1 (5 bases). The CDR3 is made up of 15 amino acids. Trimming pared 0 bases from V and 4 bases from J, leaving 12 bases between. In germline, CDR1 is SGDLS, CDR2 YYNGEE. The CDR3 DNA reads TGTGCCAGCAGCGTAGAAGGCAGGGTCCCAGATACGCAGTATTTT. The encoded protein is CASSVEGRVPDTQYF. Full variable domain (remainder filled in from reference TRBV9 and TRBJ2-3): DSGVTQTPKHLITATGQRVTLRCSPRSGDLSVYWYQQSLDQGLQFLIQYYNGEERAKGNILERFSAQQFPDLHSELNLSSLELGDSALYFCASSVEGRVPDTQYFGPGTRLTVL.

V and J are TRBV29-1 and TRBJ2-1; D is ambiguous. The CDR3 is made up of 14 amino acids. The germline V gene encodes CDR1 SQVTM and CDR2 ANQGSEA. Trimming pared 1 base from V and 2 bases from J, leaving 9 bases between. CDR3 amino acids: CSVEAGNAYNEQFF. The CDR3 nucleotides are TGCAGCGTTGAAGCCGGAAATGCCTACAATGAGCAGTTCTTC.

The chain recombines TRBV7-9 with TRBJ2-5; 9 nucleotides agree with TRBD2. Germline V gene data show CDR1 as SEHNR and CDR2 as FQNEAQ (reference sequence). V trimming: 5 bases; J trimming: 8 bases; junction bases outside the gene matches: 21. The CDR3 length is 18 residues. The CDR3 protein is CASSLLRGQTSGRGTQYF. The CDR3 nucleotides are TGTGCCAGCAGCCTCTTAAGGGGGCAAACTAGCGGGCGTGGAACCCAGTACTTC.

V is TRBV7-6 and J is TRBJ2-4, with 8 bases lining up with TRBD1. V gave up 4 bases and J gave up 5 bases; unmatched junction bases: 13. The CDR3 has 17 residues. The germline CDR1 and CDR2 sequences are SGHVS and FNYEAQ. CDR3 DNA sequence: TGTGCCAGCAGCTCAGGGACAGGCGGGTCGGGGCAAAACATTCAGTACTTC. It encodes CASSSGTGGSGQNIQYF.

The chain uses TRBV27 and TRBJ2-7; 9 bases match TRBD1. The CDR3 extends over 14 amino acids. CDR1 is MNHEY and CDR2 is SMNVEV in the germline V gene (reference sequence). V shed 5 bases, J shed 4 bases, and the junction held 6 bases outside the gene matches. The chain's CDR3 is CASSQGTGRYEQYF. As DNA, the CDR3 is TGTGCCAGCAGTCAAGGGACAGGGAGGTACGAGCAGTACTTC.

This chain uses TRBV4-1 with TRBJ2-7; 7 bases are a match to TRBD2. Germline V gene lookup returns CDR1 MGHRA and CDR2 YSYEKL. The junction had 8 bases not matched to a gene; V was cut back by 1 base and J by 5 bases. The CDR3 totals 15 residues. The CDR3 nucleotides read TGCGCCAGCAGCCAAGCTAGGCGGGAGACGGACGAGCAGTACTTC. This translates into CASSQARRETDEQYF.

CDR3 residues: CASSSGASGTSNEQFF. Here the CDR3 DNA reads TGTGCCAGCAGTTCCGGGGCCTCAGGAACATCCAATGAGCAGTTCTTC. This rearrangement joins TRBV27 to TRBJ2-1; either TRBD1 or TRBD2 may supply D (5 bases each). The germline V gene has CDR1 MNHEY and CDR2 SMNVEV (reference sequence). CDR3 length equals 16 residues. Trimming cost V 4 bases and J 6 bases, with 19 bases left between them.

The J gene is TRBJ2-1, the V gene TRBV7-9, with 8 positions matching TRBD2. CDR1 and CDR2 (germline): SEHNR, FQNEAQ (reference sequence). V shed 6 bases, J shed 8 bases, and the junction held 12 bases outside the gene matches. This CDR3 comprises 15 residues. The CDR3 sequence is CASRTSGSVADEQFF. DNA of the CDR3: TGTGCCAGCAGGACCAGCGGGAGTGTGGCGGATGAGCAGTTCTTC.

The chain recombines TRBV9 with TRBJ2-1; D is unclear. Germline V gene lookup returns CDR1 SGDLS and CDR2 YYNGEE. Trimming stripped 6 bases from V and 8 bases from J, with 15 bases between. This CDR3 spans 13 amino acids. The CDR3 loop reads CASTPPRSHEQFF. CDR3 nucleotides: TGTGCCAGCACTCCCCCTAGATCCCATGAGCAGTTCTTC.

A remark on this clone: One junction end disagrees with the germline gene, perhaps due to a read error. The chain is built from TRBV7-8 and TRBJ1-5, with a weak D call TRBD1 (5 bases). The germline gives CDR1 SGHVS, CDR2 FQNEAQ. This CDR3 is 13 amino acids long. The CDR3 DNA reads as TGCGCCAGCAGCTTATACGGGGCGGGGCCCCAGCATTTT. Its protein is CASSLYGAGPQHF.

This sequence joins TRBV4-2 and TRBJ2-7; 15 bases map to TRBD2. V lost 3 bases, J lost 3 bases, and 6 bases stayed unmatched. This CDR3 has 17 amino acids. CDR1 and CDR2 from the germline V gene are LGHNA and YNFKEQ. CDR3 bases: TGTGCCAGCAGCCAGGGGACTAGCGGGAGGACTGACTACGAGCAGTACTTC. This translates into CASSQGTSGRTDYEQYF.